These T cell receptor beta chains were read from a single sample in a study of cytomegalovirus exposure and HLA in healthy donors. Repertoires were generated with immunoSEQ multiplex PCR, while TCRdb's copy carries only in-frame clones and drops some. This table holds under 250,000 clones. Sample: PBMCs. The receptors stem from a girl aged 2-9 years in good health and CMV-seropositive. Both conserved end residues are part of each CDR3. D genes are given only for firm matches.

>TRBD1|TRBV30|TRBJ2-5|16
CAWSDPGQGGSETQYF
TGTGCCTGGAGTGACCCGGGACAGGGGGGCAGTGAGACCCAGTACTTC
>TRBD2|TRBV5-1|TRBJ2-5|15
CASISGSIYQETQYF
TGCGCCAGCATAAGCGGGAGTATTTACCAAGAGACCCAGTACTTC
>-|TRBV7-9|TRBJ2-1|18
CASSSSTPLAGSYNEQFF
TGTGCCAGCAGCTCTAGTACACCACTAGCAGGCTCCTACAATGAGCAGTTCTTC
>TRBD1|TRBV2|TRBJ1-1|12
CASRGLGTEAFF
TGTGCCAGTAGGGGGCTGGGGACTGAAGCTTTCTTT
>-|TRBV23-1|TRBJ1-5|14
CASILDSRQRPQHF
TGCGCCAGCATTTTAGACAGCCGCCAAAGGCCCCAGCATTTT
>-|TRBV27|TRBJ2-6|14
CASSLTGGANVLTF
TGTGCCAGCAGTCTTACAGGGGGGGCCAACGTCCTGACTTTC
>TRBD2|TRBV7-3|TRBJ2-2|15
CASSSQGGVNGELFF
TGTGCCAGCAGCTCCCAGGGAGGGGTCAACGGGGAGCTGTTTTTT
>-|TRBV4-2|TRBJ2-3|12
CASSPIPDTQYF
TGTGCCAGCAGCCCCATTCCAGATACGCAGTATTTT
>TRBD1|TRBV5-1|TRBJ1-2|14
CASSSQGDADGYTF
TGCGCCAGCAGCTCTCAGGGGGATGCGGATGGCTACACCTTC
>TRBD1|TRBV5-1|TRBJ2-7|15
CASSLRQGTSYEQYF
TGCGCCAGCAGCTTGAGACAGGGGACCTCCTACGAGCAGTACTTC
>-|TRBV27|TRBJ2-3|16
CASSPPGAQGTDTQYF
TGTGCCAGCAGTCCACCAGGGGCTCAGGGCACAGATACGCAGTATTTT
>TRBD1|TRBV28|TRBJ1-1|14
CASRPGGLNTEAFF
TGTGCCAGCAGACCAGGGGGCCTGAACACTGAAGCTTTCTTT
>TRBD1|TRBV11-2|TRBJ2-7|16
CASSLDPGNRQGRQYF
TGTGCCAGCAGCTTGGATCCAGGGAACCGACAGGGGCGGCAGTACTTC
>-|TRBV27|TRBJ2-1|15
CASSSEYLGANEQFF
TGTGCCAGCAGTTCCGAATATCTTGGAGCGAATGAGCAGTTCTTC
>-|TRBV27|TRBJ1-4|16
CASSPVWGATNEKLFF
TGTGCCAGCAGTCCCGTTTGGGGGGCAACTAATGAAAAACTGTTTTTT
>-|TRBV29-1|TRBJ2-7|11
CSVESGYEQYF
TGCAGCGTTGAATCGGGGTATGAGCAGTACTTC
>-|TRBV5-1|TRBJ2-7|9
CASDNEQYF
TGCGCCAGTGACAACGAGCAGTACTTC
>-|TRBV28|TRBJ1-4|13
CATLQRNNEKLFF
TGTGCCACCCTCCAGCGCAATAATGAAAAACTGTTTTTT
>-|TRBV2|TRBJ1-2|12
CASSSGLGGYTF
TGTGCCAGCAGTTCAGGACTGGGTGGCTACACCTTC
>TRBD1|TRBV5-1|TRBJ2-3|14
CASSRTGAADTQYF
TGCGCCAGCAGCAGGACAGGGGCGGCAGATACGCAGTATTTT
>TRBD2|TRBV5-4|TRBJ2-7|16
CASSPSGGAGVYEQYF
TGTGCCAGCAGCCCGTCGGGGGGTGCGGGTGTCTACGAGCAGTACTTC
>TRBD2|TRBV10-2|TRBJ2-3|15
CASSRTSGRTDTQYF
TGCGCCAGCAGTCGGACTAGCGGGAGGACAGATACGCAGTATTTT
>TRBD1|TRBV29-1|TRBJ1-2|14
CSVVTFRDSPGYTF
TGCAGCGTTGTGACTTTCCGGGACAGCCCCGGCTACACCTTC
>TRBD1|TRBV7-9|TRBJ1-6|13
CAARDRKNSPLHF
TGTGCCGCTAGGGACAGAAAAAATTCACCCCTCCACTTT
>TRBD1|TRBV7-6|TRBJ1-5|13
CASSLTGDQPQHF
TGTGCCAGCAGTCTTACAGGGGATCAGCCCCAGCATTTT
>TRBD2|TRBV29-1|TRBJ2-3|14
CSAIREGGADTQYF
TGCAGCGCGATCCGGGAGGGAGGAGCAGATACGCAGTATTTT
>TRBD2|TRBV11-2|TRBJ2-7|17
CASSLIVAGEPKAVQYF
TGTGCCAGCAGCTTAATAGTAGCGGGAGAACCTAAGGCGGTGCAGTACTTC
>-|TRBV27|TRBJ1-5|13
CASSFWANQPQHF
TGTGCCAGCAGTTTTTGGGCAAATCAGCCCCAGCATTTT
>TRBD2|TRBV25-1|TRBJ2-7|15
CASSDSGRADYEQYF
TGTGCCAGCAGTGATAGCGGGAGGGCCGACTACGAGCAGTACTTC
>-|TRBV7-3|TRBJ1-1|14
CASSLNPGNTEAFF
TGTGCCAGCAGCTTAAACCCAGGGAACACTGAAGCTTTCTTT
>TRBD1|TRBV14|TRBJ1-1|16
CASSPPGTGQYTEAFF
TGTGCCAGCAGCCCACCCGGGACAGGGCAGTACACTGAAGCTTTCTTT
>TRBD1|TRBV25-1|TRBJ1-4|14
CASSAGQVMSKLFF
TGTGCCAGCAGTGCGGGACAGGTCATGAGCAAACTGTTTTTT
>-|TRBV28|TRBJ1-2|11
CARDRYYGYTF
TGTGCCAGAGACAGGTACTATGGCTACACCTTC
>TRBD2|TRBV2|TRBJ2-1|17
CASSESLAGSSYNEQFF
TGTGCCAGCAGTGAGTCCCTAGCGGGCTCCTCCTACAATGAGCAGTTCTTC
>-|TRBV4-2|TRBJ2-7|17
CASSQEVGVPPSYEQYF
TGTGCCAGCAGCCAAGAGGTTGGAGTCCCTCCTTCATACGAGCAGTACTTC
>-|TRBV2|TRBJ2-2|13
CAVQGQNTGELFF
TGTGCCGTTCAGGGACAGAACACCGGGGAGCTGTTTTTT
>TRBD2|TRBV6-1|TRBJ2-3|14
CASRRTGGADTQYF
TGTGCCAGCAGGCGAACGGGAGGGGCAGATACGCAGTATTTT
>TRBD2|TRBV19|TRBJ2-3|15
CASSMTSPSTDTQYF
TGTGCCAGTAGTATGACTAGCCCTAGCACAGATACGCAGTATTTT
>-|TRBV7-9|TRBJ2-5|14
CASSLHGGSETQYF
TGTGCCAGCAGCTTACACGGGGGATCAGAGACCCAGTACTTC
>-|TRBV5-1|TRBJ2-2|12
CASTLYTGELFF
TGCGCCAGCACCCTCTACACCGGGGAGCTGTTTTTT
>TRBD1|TRBV29-1|TRBJ2-3|15
CSVLRTGGSTDTQYF
TGCAGCGTCCTGAGGACAGGGGGAAGCACAGATACGCAGTATTTT
>TRBD1|TRBV5-1|TRBJ1-1|16
CASSLVGTGGNTEAFF
TGCGCCAGCAGCTTGGTGGGGACAGGGGGGAACACTGAAGCTTTCTTT
>-|TRBV27|TRBJ2-2|14
CASSPSTRTGELFF
TGTGCCAGCAGTCCATCCACTAGGACCGGGGAGCTGTTTTTT
>-|TRBV4-2|TRBJ1-1|15
CASSQDPGVRTEAFF
TGTGCCAGCAGCCAAGACCCAGGGGTGCGCACTGAAGCTTTCTTT
>TRBD2|TRBV7-8|TRBJ2-1|18
CASSAGTSGLSSYNEQFF
TGTGCCAGCAGCGCAGGCACTAGCGGCCTAAGCTCCTACAATGAGCAGTTCTTC
>-|TRBV5-1|TRBJ2-1|15
CASSLGPARNNEQFF
TGCGCCAGCAGCTTGGGCCCCGCGAGAAACAATGAGCAGTTCTTC